Below are 16 T cell receptor beta chains sequenced from a single sample in a study of T cell repertoires in cytomegalovirus infection (dated by TCRdb to about 2019). Instrument used: Illumina HiSeq 1500. Using fastp trimming at Q25 and MiXCR clonotype assembly, TCRdb reanalyzed the public sequencing data and kept in-frame beta chains. Records with the same CDR3 protein are collapsed into one entry carrying the most frequent genes and DNA. This sample holds 150,000 or so distinct CDR3 sequences; approximately 21% were observed only once. Clones ranked in the top ten supply roughly 25% of the sample. Their antigen targets remain unknown. Taken with the paper, the label for treatment or condition translates to: in vitro stimulation with specific CMV peptide epitopes to enrich CMV-specific T cells. Sequenced material: CD8+ T cells from cultured PBMCs, taken from culture after CMV antigen stimulation. These receptors were collected from a human donor in good health (CMV status not recorded). Some clones in this sample may be carry-over from other donors' samples.

V gene TRBV19 combines with J gene TRBJ2-1; D unresolved. The V end lost 1 base, the J end lost 0 bases, and 10 bases lay between the germline ends. CDR3 length: 16 residues. The V gene's germline CDR1 is LNHDA and CDR2 SQIVND (reference sequence). CDR3 DNA: TGTGCCAGTAGTATAGGGCAGATAAGCTCCTACAATGAGCAGTTCTTC. Its translation is CASSIGQISSYNEQFF.

The V and J genes are TRBV6-7 and TRBJ2-1; 10 bases are shared with TRBD1. TRBV6-7 is an open reading frame whose function is uncertain. J was trimmed by 0 bases and V by 2 bases; bases with no gene match: 13. The CDR3 is 20 amino acids. CDR3 amino acids: CASSYGGTGDGHRSYNEQFF. CDR3 coding DNA: TGTGCCAGCAGTTACGGGGGGACAGGGGATGGGCATCGCTCCTACAATGAGCAGTTCTTC.

In this sample, this clonotype turned up a few times. This chain connects TRBV7-9 to TRBJ1-1; the D gene is possibly TRBD1 (5 bases). V shed 2 bases and J shed 1 base, with 14 bases lying between them. CDR1 and CDR2 (germline): SEHNR, FQNEAQ (reference sequence). The CDR3 runs to 16 residues. CDR3 protein: CASSLLRDGQNTEAFF. The CDR3 bases are TGTGCCAGCAGCTTATTACGAGACGGACAGAACACTGAAGCTTTCTTT.

Details on this clonotype: Here the CDR3 omits its conserved ending phenylalanine or tryptophan, so a read error is the likely source. This CDR3 is CARGGQGSEAFV. The CDR3 nucleotides are TGTGCCCGAGGGGGACAGGGATCTGAAGCTTTCGTT. This sequence joins TRBV6-2 or TRBV6-3 and TRBJ1-1, with 9 bases identical to TRBD1. The CDR3 has 12 amino acids. The ends lost 11 bases at V and 6 bases at J; junction bases unmatched: 7. Germline-derived CDR1 and CDR2 are MNHEY and SVGEGT.

The chain carries TRBV7-2 and TRBJ2-2; the D is unclear. Germline loops: CDR1 SGHTA, CDR2 FQGNSA. This CDR3 is built from 16 residues. Trimming stripped 5 bases from V and 2 bases from J, with 15 bases between. The CDR3 DNA reads as TGTGCCAGCAGCGCCTTGACACGAATTAACACCGGGGAGCTGTTTTTT. It encodes CASSALTRINTGELFF.

The V and J genes are TRBV4-3 and TRBJ2-7, with D tentatively TRBD1 (5 bases). Trimming took off 2 bases at V and 6 bases at J, with 14 bases between the two ends. CDR3 length: 14 residues. Germline CDR1 LGHNA, CDR2 YSLEER. The CDR3 DNA follows: TGCGCCAGCAGCCAAAATACAGGTCCTGGCGAGCAGTACTTC. As protein: CASSQNTGPGEQYF.

This clonotype came up a few times. The genes are TRBV19 and TRBJ1-1; maybe TRBD1 (6 bases). The CDR3 contains 16 residues. CDR1 and CDR2 from the germline V gene are LNHDA and SQIVND (reference sequence). The ends were cut back, 4 bases at V and 1 base at J, with 16 bases in the middle. CDR3 DNA: TGTGCCAGTAGTACCGGCCCCGAGACAGGGAACACTGAAGCTTTCTTT. This codes for CASSTGPETGNTEAFF.

This chain uses TRBV7-9 with TRBJ1-3; no definite D call. The CDR3 runs to 15 residues. V lost 4 bases and J 0 bases, leaving 10 bases between the germline ends. Germline CDR1 reads SEHNR; CDR2 reads FQNEAQ (reference sequence). This CDR3 reads CASSSPFPSGNTIYF. Written as DNA, the CDR3 is TGTGCCAGCAGCTCCCCTTTCCCCTCTGGAAACACCATATATTTT.

The gene calls are TRBV19 and TRBJ1-1; no reliable D call. Per germline, CDR1 LNHDA and CDR2 SQIVND (reference sequence). The CDR3 has 16 residues. Trimming cost V 2 bases and J 3 bases, with 16 bases left between them. The CDR3 reads CASSIIKVNTDTEAFF. The CDR3 DNA reads as TGTGCCAGTAGTATAATTAAGGTAAACACGGACACTGAAGCTTTCTTT.

The gene calls are TRBV12-3 or TRBV12-4 and TRBJ1-2; D is perhaps TRBD1 (6 bases). This CDR3 is built from 17 residues. V gave up 5 bases and J gave up 0 bases, with 19 bases separating them. CDR3 in amino acids: CASSGYTGTSTNYGYTF. The CDR3 coding sequence is TGTGCCAGCAGTGGCTACACAGGGACGTCGACTAACTATGGCTACACCTTC.

The chain employs TRBV19 and TRBJ2-7, with 7 bases lining up with TRBD1. J was trimmed by 3 bases and V by 2 bases; bases with no gene match: 7. The germline V gene encodes CDR1 LNHDA and CDR2 SQIVND (reference sequence). The CDR3 runs 15 residues. The CDR3 DNA sequence: TGTGCCAGTAGTATATACAGGGGCCCTATCTACGAGCAGTACTTC. It is translated as CASSIYRGPIYEQYF.

This clonotype was observed a few times. V and J are TRBV20-1 and TRBJ1-4; D uncertain. CDR3 length: 15 residues. The V end was cut by 1 base, the J end by 6 bases, with 15 bases between. Germline assignment: CDR1 DFQATT and CDR2 SNEGSKA (reference sequence). The CDR3 DNA follows: TGCAGTGCTAGAGGTTCAGATAGCGAGGATGAAAAACTGTTTTTT. Protein product: CSARGSDSEDEKLFF.

The rearrangement uses TRBV7-8 and TRBJ2-1; 11 positions match TRBD1. CDR1 SGHVS and CDR2 FQNEAQ come from the germline V gene. The CDR3 spans 15 residues. V gave up 5 bases and J gave up 2 bases; unmatched junction bases: 2. CDR3 sequence: CASSMGQGAYNEQFF. The DNA of the CDR3 is TGTGCCAGCAGCATGGGACAGGGGGCCTACAATGAGCAGTTCTTC.

The J gene is TRBJ1-5, the V gene TRBV6-6; 9 positions match TRBD1. V lost 5 bases to trimming and J lost 2 bases; unmatched junction nucleotides: 13. CDR1 and CDR2 (germline): MNHNY, SVGAGI (reference sequence). This CDR3 comprises 18 residues. The CDR3 protein is CASSRFRDRARGNQPQHF. Here the CDR3 DNA reads TGTGCCAGCAGTCGATTCCGGGACAGGGCGAGGGGCAATCAGCCCCAGCATTTT.

This chain connects TRBV27 to TRBJ2-3; TRBD1 matches at 7 bases. CDR1 MNHEY and CDR2 SMNVEV come from the germline V gene (reference sequence). J lost 2 bases, V lost 6 bases, and 5 bases had no gene match. The CDR3 length is 14 residues. The CDR3 spells CASSPGQLTDTQYF. DNA for the CDR3: TGTGCCAGCAGCCCGGGACAGCTCACAGATACGCAGTATTTT.

A few counts support this clonotype. The V gene is TRBV10-3, the J gene TRBJ1-2, with 7 bases that match TRBD1. The CDR3 totals 14 residues. V lost 6 bases and J lost 0; bases outside the gene matches: 4. Germline lookup yields CDR1 ENHRY and CDR2 SYGVKD. The CDR3 is CAIRDRSSNYGYTF. The DNA of the CDR3 is TGTGCCATCAGGGACAGGAGTTCTAACTATGGCTACACCTTC.